The clone carrying this TCR beta chain was recorded many times. Its specificity is not known. The data stem from a study of regulatory T cells in long-lasting Graves disease. Combining iRepertoire HTBI primers with Arm-PCR of CDR3 regions, the authors built TCR beta libraries. MiXCR, applied by TCRdb to the multiplex PCR reads, yields one record per CDR3 protein. The sample has roughly 420,000 distinct CDR3 sequences; around 15% are singletons. Time point here: newly diagnosed GD, antithyroid drugs for less than 3 months. The TCR library was made from RNA that had been extracted from PBMCs in TRIzol. American Thyroid Association guidelines served as the basis for diagnosing Graves' disease. Trimming removed 7 bases from V and 6 bases from J, with 9 bases in between. This CDR3 comprises 12 residues. Germline CDR1 and CDR2: MDHEN and SYDVKM. Study-level results: The study found lower TCR diversity in persistent Graves' patients than in newly diagnosed ones. In persistent patients, shared public clonotypes (over 2,500) outnumbered those in new patients (approximately 940).

This same sample was also part of a study on T cells in Graves' hyperthyroidism and ophthalmopathy.

The source is a woman aged 45-65 years with Graves disease. The sequences come from peripheral blood mononuclear cells (PBMCs), collected at new diagnosis, from a patient treated with antithyroid drugs. The chain recombines TRBV28 with TRBJ2-2; D remains ambiguous. The CDR3 protein is CASTRRAGELFF. The CDR3, as DNA: TGTGCCAGCACCCGAAGGGCCGGGGAGCTGTTTTTT.